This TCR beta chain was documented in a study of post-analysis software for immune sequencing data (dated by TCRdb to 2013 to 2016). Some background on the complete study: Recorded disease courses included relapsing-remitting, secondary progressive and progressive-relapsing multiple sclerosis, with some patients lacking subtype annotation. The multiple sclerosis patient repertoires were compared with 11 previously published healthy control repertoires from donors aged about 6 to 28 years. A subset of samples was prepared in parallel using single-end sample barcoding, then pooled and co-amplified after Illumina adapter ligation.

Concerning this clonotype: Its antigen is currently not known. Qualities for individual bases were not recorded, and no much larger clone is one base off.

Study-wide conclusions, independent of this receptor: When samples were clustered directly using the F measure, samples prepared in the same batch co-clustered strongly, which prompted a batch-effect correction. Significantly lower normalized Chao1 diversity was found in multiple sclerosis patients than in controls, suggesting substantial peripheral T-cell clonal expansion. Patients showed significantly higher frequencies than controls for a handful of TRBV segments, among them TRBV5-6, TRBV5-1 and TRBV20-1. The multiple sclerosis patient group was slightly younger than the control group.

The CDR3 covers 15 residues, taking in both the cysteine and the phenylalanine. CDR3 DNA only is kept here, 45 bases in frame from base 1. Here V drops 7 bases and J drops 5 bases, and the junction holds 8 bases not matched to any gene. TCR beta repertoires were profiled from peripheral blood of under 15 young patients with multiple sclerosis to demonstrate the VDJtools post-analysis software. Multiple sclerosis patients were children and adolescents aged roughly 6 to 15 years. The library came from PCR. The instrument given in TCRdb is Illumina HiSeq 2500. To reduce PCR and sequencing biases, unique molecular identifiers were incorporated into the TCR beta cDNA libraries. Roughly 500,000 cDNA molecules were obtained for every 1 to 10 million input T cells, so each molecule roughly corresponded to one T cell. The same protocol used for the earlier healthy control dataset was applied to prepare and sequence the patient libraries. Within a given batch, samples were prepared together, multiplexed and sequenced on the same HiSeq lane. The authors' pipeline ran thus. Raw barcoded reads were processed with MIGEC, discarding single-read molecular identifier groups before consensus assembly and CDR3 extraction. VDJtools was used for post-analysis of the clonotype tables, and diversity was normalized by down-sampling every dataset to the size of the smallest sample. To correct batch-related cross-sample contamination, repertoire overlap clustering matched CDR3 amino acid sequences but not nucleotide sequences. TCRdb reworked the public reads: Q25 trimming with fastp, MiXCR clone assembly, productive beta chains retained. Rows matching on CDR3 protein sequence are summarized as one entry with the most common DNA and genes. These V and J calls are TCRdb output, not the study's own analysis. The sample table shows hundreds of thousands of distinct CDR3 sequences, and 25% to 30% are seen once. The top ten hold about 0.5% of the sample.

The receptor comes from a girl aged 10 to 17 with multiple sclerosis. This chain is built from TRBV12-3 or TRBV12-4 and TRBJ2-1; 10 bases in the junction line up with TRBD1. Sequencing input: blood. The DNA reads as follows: TGTGCCAGCACCCGATGGGGACAGGGGAACAATGAGCAGTTCTTC. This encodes CASTRWGQGNNEQFF.